This T cell receptor beta chain was recovered during a study of blood T cell repertoires in COVID-19 (dated by TCRdb to 2019 to 2021). For context, the study as a whole: Collaborator samples came from the United States, Italy and Spain and covered acute and convalescent phases of COVID-19. Subjects who had been exposed to COVID-19, were actively infected with it, or had recovered from it provided the deeply sampled blood TCRbeta repertoires that made up the dataset. A freely available public database, intended as a resource for researchers studying the immune response to SARS-CoV-2, is where the repertoires were released. Where HLA class I and class II types were available, the types were taken from metadata supplied by the sample provider, not from assay-based typing. Nearly every sample came with metadata listing a de-identified subject ID, COVID-19 status, age in years and sex. The samples were drawn from two sources: the first 160 participants of the ongoing ImmuneRACE study, and 1,200 or so subjects contributed by 6 global collaborators. The material from the prospective study consisted of cDNA or gDNA derived from T cells, B-cell-depleted T cells, or PBMCs.

Whole blood was collected in K2EDTA tubes by collaborating institutions according to the institutions' own protocols. Collaborator samples were shipped for TCRbeta analysis as frozen whole blood, isolated PBMCs, or DNA extracted from either sample type. Results the study describes overall, beyond this receptor: The quantity of clinical and demographic metadata differed by source and by participant and was supplied without curation.

TCRbeta CDR3 regions were amplified from genomic DNA by means of the immunoSEQ Assay, a bias-controlled multiplex PCR. From the authors' description of their analysis: The number of nucleated cells in each sample was estimated by amplification of reference gene primers within the assay. Sequence reads were collapsed and filtered to measure the absolute abundance of every unique TCRbeta CDR3 rearrangement. Productive Simpson clonality was computed per sample as the square root of Simpson's diversity index over productive rearrangements. The table was pulled from immuneACCESS by TCRdb, which kept in-frame rearrangements only. Such tables lose some clones; where checked, under half of the loss comes from unresolved V genes, and the rest has no known cause. V and J calls and clone size are given by that table; D and trimming were obtained from the DNA. Recorded for this sample are roughly 120,000 clones; 90% of them occurred a single time. Less than 2% of the sample rests with the top ten.

A note on this clone: Its target antigen remains unknown. No base qualities exist here, and no much larger clone lies one base off it.

CDR1 and CDR2, looked up from the germline V gene (reference sequence), are SEHNR and FQNEAQ. The CDR3 measures 15 amino acids from cysteine to phenylalanine. The entry retains the CDR3 DNA only, 45 bases that are in frame from base 1. V is trimmed back by 2 bases and J by 8 bases, and the junction contains 6 bases that no gene match accounts for. This receptor was identified in a human donor with active COVID-19. The donor label of this sample is uncertain. Sequencing input: peripheral blood. The sequence joins TRBV7-9 to TRBJ1-6, with 7 middle bases fitting TRBD1. The nucleotides are TGTGCCAGCAGCTTACGACAGGGAGAGGATTCACCCCTCCACTTT. This gives the protein CASSLRQGEDSPLHF.